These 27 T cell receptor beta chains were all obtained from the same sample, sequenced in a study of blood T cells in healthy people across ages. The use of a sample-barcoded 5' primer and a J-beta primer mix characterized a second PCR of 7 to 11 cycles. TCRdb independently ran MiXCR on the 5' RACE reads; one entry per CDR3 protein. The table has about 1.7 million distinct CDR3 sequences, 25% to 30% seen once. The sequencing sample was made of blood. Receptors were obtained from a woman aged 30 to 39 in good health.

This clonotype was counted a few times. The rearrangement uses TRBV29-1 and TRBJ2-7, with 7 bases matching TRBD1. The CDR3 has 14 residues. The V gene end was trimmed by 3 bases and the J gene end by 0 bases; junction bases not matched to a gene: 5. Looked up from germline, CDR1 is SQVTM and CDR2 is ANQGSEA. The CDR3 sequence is CSVDSQGDSYEQYF. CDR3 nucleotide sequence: TGCAGCGTTGATAGCCAGGGGGACTCCTACGAGCAGTACTTC.

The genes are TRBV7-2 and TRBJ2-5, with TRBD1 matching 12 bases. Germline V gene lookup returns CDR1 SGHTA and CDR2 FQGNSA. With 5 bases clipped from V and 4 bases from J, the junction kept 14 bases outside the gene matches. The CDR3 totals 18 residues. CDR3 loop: CASSSPRDRGLVAETQYF. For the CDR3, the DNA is TGTGCCAGCAGCAGTCCCAGGGACAGGGGGCTTGTGGCAGAGACCCAGTACTTC.

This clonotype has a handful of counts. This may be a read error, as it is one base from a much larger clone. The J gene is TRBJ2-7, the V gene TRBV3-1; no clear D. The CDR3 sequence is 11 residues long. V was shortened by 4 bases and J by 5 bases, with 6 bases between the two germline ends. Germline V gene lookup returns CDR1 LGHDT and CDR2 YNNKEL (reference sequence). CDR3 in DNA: TGTGCCAGCAGCCCCACCCACGAGCAGTACTTC. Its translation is CASSPTHEQYF.

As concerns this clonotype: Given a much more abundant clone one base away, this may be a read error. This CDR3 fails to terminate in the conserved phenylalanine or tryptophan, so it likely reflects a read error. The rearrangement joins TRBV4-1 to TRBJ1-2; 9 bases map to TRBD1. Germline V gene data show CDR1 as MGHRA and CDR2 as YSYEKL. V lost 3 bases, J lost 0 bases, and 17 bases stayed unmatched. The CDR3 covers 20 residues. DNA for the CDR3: TGCGCCAGCAGCCATCCGGGACAGGGAGTTTCTCTGAAGTCTAACTATGGCTACACCTAC. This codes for CASSHPGQGVSLKSNYGYTY.

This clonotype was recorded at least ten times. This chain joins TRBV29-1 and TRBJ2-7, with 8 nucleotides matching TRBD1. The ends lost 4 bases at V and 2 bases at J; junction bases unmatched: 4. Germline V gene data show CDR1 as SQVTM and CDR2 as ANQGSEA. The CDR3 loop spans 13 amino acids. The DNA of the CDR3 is TGCAGCGTTGTGTGGGACAGGCCCTACGAGCAGTACTTC. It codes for CSVVWDRPYEQYF.

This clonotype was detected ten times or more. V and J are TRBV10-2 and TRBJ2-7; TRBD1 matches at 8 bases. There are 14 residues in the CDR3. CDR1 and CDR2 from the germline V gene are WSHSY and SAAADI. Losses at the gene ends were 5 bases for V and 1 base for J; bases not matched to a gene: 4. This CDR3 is CASSKGQGSYEQYF. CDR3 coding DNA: TGCGCCAGCAGTAAAGGACAGGGTTCCTACGAGCAGTACTTC.

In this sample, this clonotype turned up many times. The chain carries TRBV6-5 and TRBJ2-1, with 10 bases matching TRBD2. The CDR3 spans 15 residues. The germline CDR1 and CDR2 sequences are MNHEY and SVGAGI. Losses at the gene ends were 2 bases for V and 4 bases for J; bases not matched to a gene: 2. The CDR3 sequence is CASSYGTSVYNEQFF. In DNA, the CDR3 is TGTGCCAGCAGTTACGGGACTAGCGTTTACAATGAGCAGTTCTTC.

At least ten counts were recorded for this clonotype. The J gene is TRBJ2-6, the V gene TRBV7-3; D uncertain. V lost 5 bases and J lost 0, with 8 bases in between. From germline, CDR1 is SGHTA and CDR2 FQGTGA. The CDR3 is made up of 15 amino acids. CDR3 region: CASSVVDSGANVLTF. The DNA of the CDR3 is TGTGCCAGCAGCGTCGTGGACTCTGGGGCCAACGTCCTGACTTTC. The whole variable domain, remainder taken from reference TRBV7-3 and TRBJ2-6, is GAGVSQTPSNKVTEKGKYVELRCDPISGHTALYWYRQSLGQGPEFLIYFQGTGAADDSGLPNDRFFAVRPEGSVSTLKIQRTERGDSAVYLCASSVVDSGANVLTFGAGSRLTVL.

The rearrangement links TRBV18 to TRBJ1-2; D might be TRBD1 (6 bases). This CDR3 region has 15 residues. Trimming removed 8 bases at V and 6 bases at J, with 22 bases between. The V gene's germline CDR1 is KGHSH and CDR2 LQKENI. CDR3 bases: TGTGCCAGCACCTCCGGGACACAAGGCTTTGATGGCTACACCTTC. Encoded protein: CASTSGTQGFDGYTF.

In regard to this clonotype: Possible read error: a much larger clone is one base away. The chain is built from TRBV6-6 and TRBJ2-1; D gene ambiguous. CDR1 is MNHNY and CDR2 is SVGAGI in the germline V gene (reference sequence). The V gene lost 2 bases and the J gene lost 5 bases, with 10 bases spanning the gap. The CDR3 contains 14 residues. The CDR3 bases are TGTGCCAGCAGTTACGGGTCTAATCACAATGAGCAGTTCTTC. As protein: CASSYGSNHNEQFF.

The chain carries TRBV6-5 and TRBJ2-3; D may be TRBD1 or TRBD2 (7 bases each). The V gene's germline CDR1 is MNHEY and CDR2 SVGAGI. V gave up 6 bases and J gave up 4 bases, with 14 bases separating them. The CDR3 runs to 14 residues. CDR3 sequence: CASRQQGGADTQYF. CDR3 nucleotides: TGTGCCAGCAGGCAGCAGGGGGGGGCAGATACGCAGTATTTT.

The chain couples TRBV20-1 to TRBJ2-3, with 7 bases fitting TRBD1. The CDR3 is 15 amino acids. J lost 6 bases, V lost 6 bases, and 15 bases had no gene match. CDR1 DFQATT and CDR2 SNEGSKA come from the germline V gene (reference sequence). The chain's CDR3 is CSAIAQQGLGDTQYF. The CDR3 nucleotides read TGCAGTGCAATCGCGCAACAGGGGCTTGGGGATACGCAGTATTTT.

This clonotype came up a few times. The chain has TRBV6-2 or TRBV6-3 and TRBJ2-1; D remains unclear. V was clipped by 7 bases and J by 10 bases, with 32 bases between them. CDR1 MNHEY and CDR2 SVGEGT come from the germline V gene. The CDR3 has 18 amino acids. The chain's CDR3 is CASTPTPSLNIFGSEQFF. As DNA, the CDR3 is TGTGCCAGCACCCCCACACCCTCCTTAAATATTTTCGGGTCAGAGCAGTTCTTC.

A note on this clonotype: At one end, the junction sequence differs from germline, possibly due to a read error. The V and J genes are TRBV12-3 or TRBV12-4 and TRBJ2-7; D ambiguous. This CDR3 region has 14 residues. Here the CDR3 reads CASSLAGRTYGQYF. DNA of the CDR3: TGTGCCAGCAGTTTAGCCGGCCGAACCTACGGGCAGTACTTC.

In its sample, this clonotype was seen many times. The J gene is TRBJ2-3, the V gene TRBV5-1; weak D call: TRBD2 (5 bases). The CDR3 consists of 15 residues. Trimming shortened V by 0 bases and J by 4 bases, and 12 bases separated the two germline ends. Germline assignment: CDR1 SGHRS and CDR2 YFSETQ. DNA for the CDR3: TGCGCCAGCAGCTTGGCCGATCCCGGGGCAGATACGCAGTATTTT. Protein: CASSLADPGADTQYF.

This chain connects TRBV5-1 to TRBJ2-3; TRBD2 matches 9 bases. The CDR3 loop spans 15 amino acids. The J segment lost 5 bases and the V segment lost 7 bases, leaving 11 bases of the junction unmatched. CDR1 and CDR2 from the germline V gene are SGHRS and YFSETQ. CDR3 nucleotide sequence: TGCGCCAGCCACGACGGCGGGGGGGATGGAGATACGCAGTATTTT. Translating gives CASHDGGGDGDTQYF.

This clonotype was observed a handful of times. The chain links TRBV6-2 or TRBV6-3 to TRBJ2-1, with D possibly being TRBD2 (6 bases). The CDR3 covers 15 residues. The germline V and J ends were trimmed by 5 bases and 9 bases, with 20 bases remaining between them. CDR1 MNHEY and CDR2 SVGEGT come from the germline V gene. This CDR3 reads CASSPSGRDGGEQFF. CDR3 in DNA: TGTGCCAGCAGTCCCTCCGGGCGGGATGGCGGTGAGCAGTTCTTC.

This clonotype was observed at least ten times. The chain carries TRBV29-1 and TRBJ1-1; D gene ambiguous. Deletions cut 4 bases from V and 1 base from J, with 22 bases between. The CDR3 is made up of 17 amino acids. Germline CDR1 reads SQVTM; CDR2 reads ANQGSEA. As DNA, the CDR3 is TGCAGCGTTGTGGACGGTATACTCCTCGCGAAGAACACTGAAGCTTTCTTT. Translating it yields CSVVDGILLAKNTEAFF.

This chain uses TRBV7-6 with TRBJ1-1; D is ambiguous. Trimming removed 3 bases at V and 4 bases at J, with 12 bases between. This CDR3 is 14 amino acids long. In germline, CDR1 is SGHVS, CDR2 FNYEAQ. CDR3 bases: TGTGCCAGCAGCTTTACCGAAGATGCCACTGAAGCTTTCTTT. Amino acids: CASSFTEDATEAFF.

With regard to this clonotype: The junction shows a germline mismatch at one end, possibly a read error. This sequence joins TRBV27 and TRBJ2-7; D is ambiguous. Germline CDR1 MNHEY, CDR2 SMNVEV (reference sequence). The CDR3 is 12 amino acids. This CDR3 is CASSSPYNEQYF. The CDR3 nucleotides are TGTGCCAGTAGTTCGCCTTACAATGAGCAGTACTTC.

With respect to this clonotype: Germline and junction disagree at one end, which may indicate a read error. The CDR3 DNA reads as TGTGCCGGCAGGGCGGGAGGCACAGATACGCAGTATTTT. This gives the protein CAGRAGGTDTQYF. The J gene is TRBJ2-3, the V gene TRBV2, with 7 bases fitting TRBD2. This CDR3 has 13 amino acids. Per the germline V gene, CDR1 is SNHLY and CDR2 is FYNNEI.

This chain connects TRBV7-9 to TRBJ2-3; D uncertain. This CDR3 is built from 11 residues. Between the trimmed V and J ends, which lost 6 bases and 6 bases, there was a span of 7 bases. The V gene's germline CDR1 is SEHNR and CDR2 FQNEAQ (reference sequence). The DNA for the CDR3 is TGTGCCAGCAGTATCTACGATACGCAGTATTTT. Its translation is CASSIYDTQYF.

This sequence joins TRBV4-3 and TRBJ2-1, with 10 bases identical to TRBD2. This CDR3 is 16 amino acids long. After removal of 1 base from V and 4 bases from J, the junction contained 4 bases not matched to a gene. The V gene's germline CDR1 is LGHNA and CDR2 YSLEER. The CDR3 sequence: CASSQAGTSAYNEQFF. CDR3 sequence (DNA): TGCGCCAGCAGCCAAGCCGGGACTAGCGCTTACAATGAGCAGTTCTTC.

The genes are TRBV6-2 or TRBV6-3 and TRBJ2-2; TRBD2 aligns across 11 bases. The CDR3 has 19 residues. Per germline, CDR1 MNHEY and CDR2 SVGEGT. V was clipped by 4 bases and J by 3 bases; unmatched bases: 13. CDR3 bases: TGTGCCAGCAGTTCCTTACGTACGGCTAGCGGGAGGTACACCGGGGAGCTGTTTTTT. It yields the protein CASSSLRTASGRYTGELFF.

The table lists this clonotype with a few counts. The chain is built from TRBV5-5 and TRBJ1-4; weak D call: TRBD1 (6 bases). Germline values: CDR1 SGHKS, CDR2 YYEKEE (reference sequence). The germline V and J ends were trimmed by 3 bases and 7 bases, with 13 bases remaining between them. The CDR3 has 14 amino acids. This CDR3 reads CASSSRGASEKLFF. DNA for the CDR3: TGTGCCAGCAGCTCTCGGGGGGCTAGTGAAAAACTGTTTTTT. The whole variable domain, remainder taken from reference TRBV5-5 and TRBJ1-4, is DAGVTQSPTHLIKTRGQQVTLRCSPISGHKSVSWYQQVLGQGPQFIFQYYEKEERGRGNFPDRFSARQFPNYSSELNVNALLLGDSALYLCASSSRGASEKLFFGSGTQLSVL.

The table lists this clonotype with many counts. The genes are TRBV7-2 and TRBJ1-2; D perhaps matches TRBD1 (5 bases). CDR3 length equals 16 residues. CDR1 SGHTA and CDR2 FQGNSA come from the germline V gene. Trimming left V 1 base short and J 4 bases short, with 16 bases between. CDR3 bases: TGTGCCAGCAGCTTAGGGAGAGACAGCGCATTCTATGGCTACACCTTC. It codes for CASSLGRDSAFYGYTF.

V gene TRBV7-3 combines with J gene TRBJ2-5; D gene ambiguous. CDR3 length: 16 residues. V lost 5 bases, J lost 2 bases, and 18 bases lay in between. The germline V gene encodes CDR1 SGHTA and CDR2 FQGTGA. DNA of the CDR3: TGTGCCAGCAGCCGTGGGGTGGGGTCCCCACAAGAGACCCAGTACTTC. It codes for CASSRGVGSPQETQYF.